A selection of T cell receptor beta chains follows, all from one sample in a study of CD8 T cells in Susac syndrome. MiXCR, run by TCRdb on the immunoSEQ multiplex PCR reads, gives a single entry per CDR3 protein. Among under 200,000 distinct CDR3 sequences listed, around nine tenths were seen once. Material: CD4+ T cells from PBMCs. The receptors here all came from a human donor with Susac syndrome. Each CDR3 is given with its conserved first and last residue. The D gene is left open where the match is weak. Only part of the rows carry a size: once, few, many, or a class if the clone is expanded.

d_call: .; clone_size: .; j_call: TRBJ2-1; v_call: TRBV12-3/TRBV12-4; cdr3_aa: CASSSPQLARGGEQFF; cdr3_nt: TGTGCCAGCAGCTCACCCCAACTAGCCCGAGGGGGTGAGCAGTTCTTC
d_call: .; clone_size: .; j_call: TRBJ1-2; v_call: TRBV2; cdr3_aa: CASRIGQSGNYGYTF; cdr3_nt: TGTGCCAGCAGGATAGGACAATCCGGAAACTATGGCTACACCTTC
d_call: TRBD2; clone_size: .; j_call: TRBJ2-1; v_call: TRBV12-3/TRBV12-4; cdr3_aa: CASSSLAGSSYNEQFF; cdr3_nt: TGTGCCAGCAGTTCGCTAGCGGGAAGCTCCTACAATGAGCAGTTCTTC
d_call: TRBD2; clone_size: .; j_call: TRBJ2-1; v_call: TRBV2; cdr3_aa: CASSEEGLAGGSSYNEQFF; cdr3_nt: TGTGCCAGCAGTGAAGAGGGACTAGCGGGGGGTAGCTCCTACAATGAGCAGTTCTTC
d_call: TRBD1; clone_size: .; j_call: TRBJ2-5; v_call: TRBV5-6; cdr3_aa: CASSWGTGATETQYF; cdr3_nt: TGTGCCAGCAGCTGGGGGACAGGGGCGACAGAGACCCAGTACTTC
d_call: .; clone_size: .; j_call: TRBJ1-4; v_call: TRBV21-1; cdr3_aa: CASSDRAPGEKLFF; cdr3_nt: TGTGCCAGCAGCGACAGGGCTCCGGGTGAAAAACTGTTTTTT
d_call: .; clone_size: once; j_call: TRBJ1-2; v_call: TRBV12-3/TRBV12-4; cdr3_aa: CASSLASTVYGYTF; cdr3_nt: TGTGCCAGCAGTTTAGCGAGTACAGTCTATGGCTACACCTTC
d_call: .; clone_size: once; j_call: TRBJ1-2; v_call: TRBV30; cdr3_aa: CAWTPDNYGYTF; cdr3_nt: TGTGCCTGGACCCCGGATAACTATGGCTACACCTTC
d_call: .; clone_size: .; j_call: TRBJ2-3; v_call: TRBV20-1; cdr3_aa: CSAVPGGPDTQYF; cdr3_nt: TGCAGTGCAGTCCCCGGGGGACCAGATACGCAGTATTTT
d_call: .; clone_size: .; j_call: TRBJ1-2; v_call: TRBV7-9; cdr3_aa: CASSSIPGTNYGYTF; cdr3_nt: TGTGCCAGCAGCTCGATACCGGGAACTAACTATGGCTACACCTTC
d_call: TRBD2; clone_size: .; j_call: TRBJ2-6; v_call: TRBV28; cdr3_aa: CASKLAGISGANVLTF; cdr3_nt: TGTGCCAGCAAGCTAGCGGGGATCTCTGGGGCCAACGTCCTGACTTTC
d_call: TRBD2; clone_size: .; j_call: TRBJ2-5; v_call: TRBV7-9; cdr3_aa: CASSHSGLAGGLRQETQYF; cdr3_nt: TGTGCCAGCAGCCACTCGGGACTAGCGGGAGGACTACGACAAGAGACCCAGTACTTC
d_call: .; clone_size: .; j_call: TRBJ1-1; v_call: TRBV5-4; cdr3_aa: CASSLAQGAEAFF; cdr3_nt: TGTGCCAGCAGCTTGGCGCAGGGCGCTGAAGCTTTCTTT
d_call: TRBD2; clone_size: .; j_call: TRBJ2-1; v_call: TRBV4-2; cdr3_aa: CATAAGGTRNEQFF; cdr3_nt: TGTGCCACTGCAGCGGGAGGAACAAGGAATGAGCAGTTCTTC
d_call: .; clone_size: .; j_call: TRBJ2-7; v_call: TRBV6-1; cdr3_aa: CATRTANYEQYF; cdr3_nt: TGTGCCACCAGGACAGCGAACTACGAGCAGTACTTC